Listed here are 20 T cell receptor beta chains from one sample, sequenced in a study of human T cells and chemical hapten exposure. Time point indicated: patch test 2, 6 weeks after DPC sensitization. Specified treatment: therapeutic diphenylcyclopropenone sensitization with weekly scalp DPC. TCRdb itself ran the RACE reads through MiXCR, one entry per CDR3 protein. Here the sample spans approximately 120,000 distinct CDR3 sequences, about a tenth being singletons. Specimen: whole blood, collected in connection with sensitization to the hapten diphenylcyclopropenone (DPC). These receptors all stem from a woman between 35 and 50 years old with alopecia areata. Some clones in this sample may be carry-over from other donors' samples.

V and J are TRBV3-1 and TRBJ2-7, with TRBD2 matching 10 bases. The CDR3 has 15 residues. Trimming removed 1 base from V and 6 bases from J; junction bases left unmatched: 6. Looked up from germline, CDR1 is LGHDT and CDR2 is YNNKEL (reference sequence). The CDR3 coding sequence is TGTGCCAGCAGCCAAGGGCTAGCGGGGGCTTCCGAGCAGTACTTC. This translates into CASSQGLAGASEQYF.

This clonotype was observed many times. This chain connects TRBV10-3 to TRBJ1-2, with a weak D call TRBD1 (5 bases). The V gene lost 4 bases and the J gene lost 4 bases, with 16 bases spanning the gap. Germline-derived CDR1 and CDR2 are ENHRY and SYGVKD. The CDR3 sequence is 15 residues long. The CDR3 loop is CAISAQGLDSYGYTF. The CDR3 DNA follows: TGTGCCATCAGTGCTCAGGGCCTCGACTCCTATGGCTACACCTTC.

This clonotype was observed many times. The CDR3 DNA reads TGTGCCAGCAGCCAAGGCCTGACCGGGGAGCTGTTTTTT. Translated, it gives CASSQGLTGELFF. The V gene is TRBV3-1, the J gene TRBJ2-2; D gene uncertain. Trimming took 1 base from V and 5 from J, leaving 5 bases between them. Germline V lookup: CDR1 LGHDT, CDR2 YNNKEL (reference sequence). This CDR3 is built from 13 residues.

As regards this clonotype: One junction end does not reproduce the germline sequence, and a read error may be involved. The rearrangement links TRBV14 to TRBJ1-1, with D unresolved. The germline V gene encodes CDR1 SGHDN and CDR2 FVKESK. This CDR3 has 14 residues. Here the CDR3 DNA reads TGTGCCGGCAGCCTGAGGGTTATGAACACTGAAGCTTTCTTT. Translating gives CAGSLRVMNTEAFF.

This clonotype was seen a handful of times. This chain connects TRBV7-8 to TRBJ2-1, with D hard to call. CDR3 size: 16 residues. CDR1 is SGHVS, CDR2 FQNEAQ, per germline. V was pared by 0 bases and J by 3 bases, with 12 bases between. CDR3 nucleotide sequence: TGTGCCAGCAGCTTAGCGCAAACTTCTAACTACAATGAGCAGTTCTTC. Its protein product is CASSLAQTSNYNEQFF.

This clonotype was seen a handful of times. The chain employs TRBV11-2 and TRBJ2-2; perhaps TRBD2 as D (7 bases). This CDR3 comprises 15 residues. Germline V CDR1 and CDR2: SGHAT, FQNNGV. Trimming took 8 bases from V and 3 from J, leaving 16 bases between them. CDR3 sequence: CASGPRGGDTGELFF. The CDR3 DNA is TGTGCCAGCGGTCCGAGAGGGGGGGACACCGGGGAGCTGTTTTTT.

There are many counts of this clonotype. The chain couples TRBV21-1 to TRBJ2-7; TRBD1, the table's D call, was not compared with the DNA. TRBV21-1 is termed a pseudogene. The CDR3 consists of 16 residues. Written as DNA, the CDR3 is TGTGCCAGCAGCAAACTTCGACAGGGCCATACCTACGAGCAGTACTTC. Translated: CASSKLRQGHTYEQYF.

This clonotype was seen repeatedly, ten times or more. This chain connects TRBV6-5 to TRBJ1-5; the D gene is possibly TRBD1 (5 bases). The CDR3 extends over 17 amino acids. Germline-derived CDR1 and CDR2 are MNHEY and SVGAGI. V was trimmed by 5 bases and J by 0 bases, leaving 17 bases between them. In DNA, the CDR3 is TGTGCCAGCAGTCCGAGCCTTGGGGGGGGTAGCAATCAGCCCCAGCATTTT. Its translation is CASSPSLGGGSNQPQHF.

The table lists this clonotype with a few counts. V is TRBV6-5 and J is TRBJ1-5; D not certain. Per germline, CDR1 MNHEY and CDR2 SVGAGI. This CDR3 is 13 amino acids long. Trimming pared 10 bases from V and 5 bases from J, leaving 15 bases between. CDR3 in amino acids: CATKGGFYQPQHF. The DNA of the CDR3 is TGTGCCACTAAAGGAGGGTTCTATCAGCCCCAGCATTTT.

The sample holds many counts of this clonotype. This rearrangement joins TRBV18 to TRBJ1-4; D not resolved. The CDR3 sequence is 15 residues long. Germline V gene sequence: CDR1 KGHSH, CDR2 LQKENI. Trimming removed 6 bases from V and 0 bases from J, with 11 bases in between. CDR3 in DNA: TGTGCCAGCTCTCCTAGGATTGCAACTAATGAAAAACTGTTTTTT. Protein sequence: CASSPRIATNEKLFF.

In this sample, this clonotype turned up a few times. This chain links TRBV7-9 with TRBJ2-3; D might be TRBD2 (5 bases). V was clipped by 2 bases and J by 1 base, with 10 bases between them. In germline, CDR1 is SEHNR, CDR2 FQNEAQ (reference sequence). The CDR3 is 15 amino acids. The CDR3 nucleotides are TGTGCCAGCAGCTTACCGGGGTCCGGCACAGATACGCAGTATTTT. Its protein is CASSLPGSGTDTQYF.

The chain links TRBV4-3 to TRBJ1-6; D uncertain. CDR3 length: 13 residues. Between the trimmed V and J ends, which lost 3 bases and 7 bases, there was a span of 7 bases. Germline V CDR1 and CDR2: LGHNA, YSLEER. CDR3 sequence reads: CASSHVGNSPLHF. The CDR3 DNA reads as TGCGCCAGCAGCCATGTCGGCAATTCACCCCTCCACTTT.

At least ten counts were recorded for this clonotype. The rearrangement joins TRBV6-2 or TRBV6-3 to TRBJ1-2; D may be TRBD1 (5 bases). CDR1 and CDR2 from the germline V gene are MNHEY and SVGEGT. CDR3 length equals 15 residues. V lost 2 bases to trimming and J lost 3 bases, with 13 bases between them. CDR3: CASSYLRREDYGYTF. The CDR3 DNA reads TGTGCCAGCAGTTACCTTCGCAGGGAGGACTATGGCTACACCTTC.

The gene calls are TRBV7-2 and TRBJ1-1, with D perhaps matching TRBD1 (5 bases). V was pared by 5 bases and J by 3 bases, with 7 bases between. CDR1 and CDR2 (germline): SGHTA, FQGNSA. The CDR3 totals 12 residues. CDR3 sequence: CASSGAYTEAFF. In DNA form, the CDR3 reads TGTGCCAGCAGCGGGGCCTACACTGAAGCTTTCTTT. The full variable domain, rest sourced from reference TRBV7-2 and TRBJ1-1, is GAGVSQSPSNKVTEKGKDVELRCDPISGHTALYWYRQSLGQGLEFLIYFQGNSAPDKSGLPSDRFSAERTGGSVSTLTIQRTQQEDSAVYLCASSGAYTEAFFGQGTRLTVV.

This clonotype was counted a few times. The rearrangement uses TRBV5-1 and TRBJ1-6; D is uncertain. The V end lost 0 bases, the J end lost 6 bases, and 10 bases lay between the germline ends. The CDR3 runs to 15 residues. CDR1 SGHRS and CDR2 YFSETQ come from the germline V gene. CDR3 amino acids: CASSLAEGGNSPLHF. The CDR3, as DNA: TGCGCCAGCAGCTTGGCCGAGGGTGGTAATTCACCCCTCCACTTT.

CDR3 loop: CASSLAVVDTQYF. The CDR3 nucleotides are TGTGCCAGCAGCTTGGCCGTGGTCGATACGCAGTATTTT. This chain joins TRBV5-5 and TRBJ2-3; D is ambiguous. Trimming shortened V by 0 bases and J by 6 bases, and 8 bases separated the two germline ends. The CDR3 length is 13 residues. Germline V gene lookup returns CDR1 SGHKS and CDR2 YYEKEE (reference sequence).

This clonotype was detected ten times or more. The chain's CDR3 is CSVEVGARQTYEQYF. The CDR3, as DNA: TGCAGCGTTGAAGTTGGGGCCCGACAGACCTACGAGCAGTACTTC. The rearrangement uses TRBV29-1 and TRBJ2-7, with D maybe TRBD1 (5 bases). Germline V lookup: CDR1 SQVTM, CDR2 ANQGSEA. CDR3 size: 15 residues. V was clipped by 1 base and J by 2 bases, with 15 bases between them.

This clonotype was seen repeatedly, ten times or more. The chain has TRBV29-1 and TRBJ1-5; D unresolved. This CDR3 is built from 12 residues. Trimming cost V 5 bases and J 2 bases, with 7 bases left between them. Germline loops: CDR1 SQVTM, CDR2 ANQGSEA. The CDR3, as DNA: TGCAGCGTTTCGCAGGGCAATCAGCCCCAGCATTTT. Translating it yields CSVSQGNQPQHF.

This clonotype was seen ten or more times. The V and J genes are TRBV7-9 and TRBJ1-1; TRBD1 matches 8 bases. V lost 5 bases to trimming and J lost 0 bases; unmatched junction nucleotides: 5. CDR1 SEHNR and CDR2 FQNEAQ come from the germline V gene (reference sequence). The CDR3 has 15 residues. The DNA of the CDR3 is TGTGCCAGCAGCCCCGGACAGGGTTTGAACACTGAAGCTTTCTTT. Translated, it gives CASSPGQGLNTEAFF.

In this sample, this clonotype turned up many times. J is TRBJ2-2 and V is TRBV20-1; D gene ambiguous. CDR1 is DFQATT and CDR2 is SNEGSKA in the germline V gene (reference sequence). The CDR3 has 12 residues. Trimming removed 8 bases from V and 0 bases from J, with 7 bases in between. Here the CDR3 DNA reads TGCAGTTCGTCAGCGAACACCGGGGAGCTGTTTTTT. Amino acids: CSSSANTGELFF.